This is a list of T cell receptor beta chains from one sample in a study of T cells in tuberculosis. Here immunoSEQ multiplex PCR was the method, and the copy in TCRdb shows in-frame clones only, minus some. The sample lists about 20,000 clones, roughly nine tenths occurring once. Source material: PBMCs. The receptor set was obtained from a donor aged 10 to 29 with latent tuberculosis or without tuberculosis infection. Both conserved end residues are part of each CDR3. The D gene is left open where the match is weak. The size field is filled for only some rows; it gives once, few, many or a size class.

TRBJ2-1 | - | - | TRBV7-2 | TGTGCCAGCAGCTTAGTAACGGGGGGCGATGAGCAGTTCTTC | CASSLVTGGDEQFF
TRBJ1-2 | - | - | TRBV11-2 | TGTGCCACCAAGAGAGGGGAGGGAAACTATGGCTACACCTTC | CATKRGEGNYGYTF
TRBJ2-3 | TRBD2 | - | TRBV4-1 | TGCGCCAGCAGCCAAGTTCTAGCGGGGGGCCCTAGCACAGATACGCAGTATTTT | CASSQVLAGGPSTDTQYF
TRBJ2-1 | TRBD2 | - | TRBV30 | TGTGCCTGGAGTGTACGGGGACTAGCGGGGGACAATGAGCAGTTCTTC | CAWSVRGLAGDNEQFF
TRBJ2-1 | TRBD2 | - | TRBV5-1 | TGCGCCAGCCAACTAGCGGGGGGGCGTAATGAGCAGTTCTTC | CASQLAGGRNEQFF
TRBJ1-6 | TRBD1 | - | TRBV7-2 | TGTGCCAGCAGCCAGATGGGACAGGGGAATTCACCCCTCCACTTT | CASSQMGQGNSPLHF
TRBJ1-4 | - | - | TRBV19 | TGTGCCAGTAGTAGGGGCAGGGTTCTCGATGAAAAACTGTTTTTT | CASSRGRVLDEKLFF
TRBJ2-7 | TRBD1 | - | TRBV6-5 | TGTGCCAGCAGTCTCGGGACAGACTACGAGCAGTACTTC | CASSLGTDYEQYF
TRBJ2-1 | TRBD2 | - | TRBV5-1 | TGCGCCAGCAGCTTGGGGACCGGGACTAGCTACAATGAGCAGTTCTTC | CASSLGTGTSYNEQFF
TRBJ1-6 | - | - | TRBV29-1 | TGCAGCGTTGAAGTGTCAGGGTCGAGTTCACCCCTCCACTTT | CSVEVSGSSSPLHF
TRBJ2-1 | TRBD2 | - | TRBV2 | TGTGCCAGCAGTGGTAGCGGGGGGATCGGTGAGCAGTTCTTC | CASSGSGGIGEQFF
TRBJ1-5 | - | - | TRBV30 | TGTGCCTGGGACGAGGGTTCGGGTCAGCCCCAGCATTTT | CAWDEGSGQPQHF
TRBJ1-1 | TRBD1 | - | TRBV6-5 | TGTGCCAGCAGCAGGGACAGGGGAGACACTGAAGCTTTCTTT | CASSRDRGDTEAFF
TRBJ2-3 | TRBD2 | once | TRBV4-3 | TGCGCCAGCAGCCCCTCGTGGGCTAGCGGGGGCCGAGCCGATACGCAGTATTTT | CASSPSWASGGRADTQYF
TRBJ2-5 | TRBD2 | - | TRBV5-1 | TGCGCCAGCAGACCCACTAGCGGACAAGAGACCCAGTACTTC | CASRPTSGQETQYF
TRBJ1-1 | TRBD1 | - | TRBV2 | TGTGCCAGACGGGACAGGGGTTGGGACACTGAAGCTTTCTTT | CARRDRGWDTEAFF
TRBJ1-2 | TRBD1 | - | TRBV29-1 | TGCAGCGCACCGGGACAGGGCGGTATCTATGGCTACACCTTC | CSAPGQGGIYGYTF
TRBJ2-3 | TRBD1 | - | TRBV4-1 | TGCGCCAGCAGCCAAGAACAGGGGTCCACAGATACGCAGTATTTT | CASSQEQGSTDTQYF
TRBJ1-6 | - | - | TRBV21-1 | TGTGCCAGCAGCGCCGGCTCCCGACAGGGAAGTTCACCCCTCCACTTT | CASSAGSRQGSSPLHF
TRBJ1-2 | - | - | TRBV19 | TGTGCCAGTAGTATTAGCGTGACCTATGGCTACACCTTC | CASSISVTYGYTF
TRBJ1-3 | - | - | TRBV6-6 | TGTGCCAGCAGCTCTCTCCCGGGCTCTGGAAACACCATATATTTT | CASSSLPGSGNTIYF
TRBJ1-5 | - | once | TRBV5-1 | TGCGCCAGCAGCTTGGAGTCGGGAACTGGTCAGCCCCAGCATTTT | CASSLESGTGQPQHF
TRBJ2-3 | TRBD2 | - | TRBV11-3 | TGTGCCAGCAGTTCCGGCTCGGGGGGGATAACAGATACGCAGTATTTT | CASSSGSGGITDTQYF
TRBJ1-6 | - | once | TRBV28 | TGTGCCGTGTGGGGGGGAACTAATAATTCACCCCTCCACTTT | CAVWGGTNNSPLHF
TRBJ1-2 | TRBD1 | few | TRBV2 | TGTGCCAGCAGTGACCGAATAGGGGGCTCGGAGCATGGCTACACCTTC | CASSDRIGGSEHGYTF
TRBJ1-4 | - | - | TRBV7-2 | TGTGCCAGCAGCCAAAGACTGAATGAAAAACTGTTTTTT | CASSQRLNEKLFF
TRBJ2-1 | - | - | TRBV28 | TGTGCCAGCAGTCCGATTCGGTTGATGCTGCAGCAGTTCTTC | CASSPIRLMLQQFF
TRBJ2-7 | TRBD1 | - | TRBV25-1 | TGTGCCAGCAGTGAAGGGACAGGGACCTACGAGCAGTACTTC | CASSEGTGTYEQYF
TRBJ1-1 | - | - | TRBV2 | TGTGCCAGCAGTCCGGGAGCCTTAACTGAAGCTTTCTTT | CASSPGALTEAFF